This entry features one T cell receptor (beta chain) sequence. What it recognizes is unknown. The data originate from a study of PD-1 blockade in classical Hodgkin lymphoma. General study results and limits: Still unresolved is the cause of the repertoire differences, which may be disease activity or prior therapy.

All the patients suffered relapse after autologous stem cell transplantation, and brentuximab vedotin exposure differed. The V end was cut by 3 bases, the J end by 2 bases, with 8 bases between. Germline CDR1 is LNHDA and CDR2 is SQIVND (reference sequence). The CDR3 covers 14 residues. Profiling relied on immunoSEQ multiplex PCR, and the TCRdb table lists in-frame clones only, not all of them. The data contain about 93,000 clones, 81% of them singletons. Specimen: peripheral blood mononuclear cells (PBMCs), collected before the second cycle of nivolumab. This chain connects TRBV19 to TRBJ1-5; D is perhaps TRBD1 (5 bases). The clonotype was recovered from a human donor with classical Hodgkin lymphoma. In DNA form, the CDR3 reads TGTGCCAGTAGTATGGGCAGGGGCAATCAGCCCCAGCATTTT. It yields the protein CASSMGRGNQPQHF.